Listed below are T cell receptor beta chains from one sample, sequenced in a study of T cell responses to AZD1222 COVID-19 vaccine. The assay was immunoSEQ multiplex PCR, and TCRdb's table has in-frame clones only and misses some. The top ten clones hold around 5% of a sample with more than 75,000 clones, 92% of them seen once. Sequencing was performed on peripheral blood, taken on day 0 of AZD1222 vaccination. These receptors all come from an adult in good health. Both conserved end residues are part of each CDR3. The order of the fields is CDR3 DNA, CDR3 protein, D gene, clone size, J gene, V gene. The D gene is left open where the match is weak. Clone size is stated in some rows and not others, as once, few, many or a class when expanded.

TGTGCCAGCAGCCCAGGACTGAACACTGAAGCTTTCTTT | CASSPGLNTEAFF | NA | NA | TRBJ1-1 | TRBV7-8
TGTGCCAGCAGTTTATTGGGGGGTGGCTACACCTTC | CASSLLGGGYTF | NA | NA | TRBJ1-2 | TRBV12-3/TRBV12-4
TGTGCCAGCAGTTACGGGACAGCGAGCAGCGGAGGCCAAGAGACCCAGTACTTC | CASSYGTASSGGQETQYF | TRBD1 | few | TRBJ2-5 | TRBV6-2/TRBV6-3
TGTGCCAGCAGCTTGGCGGCACGGCCCTACGAGCAGTACTTC | CASSLAARPYEQYF | NA | once | TRBJ2-7 | TRBV5-4
TGTGCCAGCAGCCAAGAGGTGGGAGTGAATCAGCCCCAGCATTTT | CASSQEVGVNQPQHF | NA | NA | TRBJ1-5 | TRBV3-1/TRBV3-2
TGTGCCAGCAGCCAAATACAGGGGGGCACTGAAGCTTTCTTT | CASSQIQGGTEAFF | TRBD1 | NA | TRBJ1-1 | TRBV14
TGTGCCAGTGGGGCGTGGGAGACCCAGTACTTC | CASGAWETQYF | NA | NA | TRBJ2-5 | TRBV19
TGTGCCAGTAGTACCCTGGGGGGCCTGGTCTCACCCCTCCACTTT | CASSTLGGLVSPLHF | NA | once | TRBJ1-6 | TRBV19
TGTGCCAGCAGTTTAGTGGAGAGGGATGAGCAGTTCTTC | CASSLVERDEQFF | NA | NA | TRBJ2-1 | TRBV12-3/TRBV12-4
TGTGCCAGCAGCCCTACGGCGGGACAGGGAACCTACAATGAGCAGTTCTTC | CASSPTAGQGTYNEQFF | TRBD1 | NA | TRBJ2-1 | TRBV28
TGCGCCAGCAGCCAAGATCGGGCTAGCAGCCAGTTCTTC | CASSQDRASSQFF | NA | NA | TRBJ2-1 | TRBV4-3
TGTGCCAGCCGGGGCATTCAGTACTTC | CASRGIQYF | NA | NA | TRBJ2-4 | TRBV7-3
TGTGCCAGCAGTTGGGCCTTTAGCGGGAGTGGGTACGAGCAGTACTTC | CASSWAFSGSGYEQYF | TRBD2 | NA | TRBJ2-7 | TRBV28
TGTGCCAGCCTGACAAGTCCCTACGAGCAGTACTTC | CASLTSPYEQYF | NA | NA | TRBJ2-7 | TRBV28
TGTGCCAGCAGTTACGGGGGGGGCTATGGCTACACCTTC | CASSYGGGYGYTF | NA | NA | TRBJ1-2 | TRBV6-5
TGTGCCAGCAGCGTCGTACAGGGGCAAGATGGCTACACCTTC | CASSVVQGQDGYTF | TRBD1 | NA | TRBJ1-2 | TRBV9
TGTGCCAGCAGTTTATCGGGGGCAGTTGAAGCTTTCTTT | CASSLSGAVEAFF | NA | NA | TRBJ1-1 | TRBV27
TGTGCCAGCAGCGTATTCCCAGAGAGCTCCTATAATTCACCCCTCCACTTT | CASSVFPESSYNSPLHF | NA | NA | TRBJ1-6 | TRBV9
TGTGCCAGCAGCCGGGGAGGGCCGGTAGGTTACGAGCAGTACTTC | CASSRGGPVGYEQYF | TRBD2 | NA | TRBJ2-7 | TRBV3-1/TRBV3-2
TGCAGCGTTGGGCGAGACCCACATACTTCTAATACGCAGTATTTT | CSVGRDPHTSNTQYF | NA | NA | TRBJ2-3 | TRBV29-1
TGTGCCAGCGGGATGTCTGGGGCCAACGTCCTGACTTTC | CASGMSGANVLTF | NA | NA | TRBJ2-6 | TRBV11-2
TGTGCCAGCAGCTTAGGCTCCGGCTACGAGCAGTACTTC | CASSLGSGYEQYF | NA | NA | TRBJ2-7 | TRBV11-3
TGTGCCAGTAGTGTCAGCAATGAGCAGTTCTTC | CASSVSNEQFF | NA | NA | TRBJ2-1 | TRBV19
TGTGCCAGCAGCCAAGTCGACGTGGGCACTGAAGCTTTCTTT | CASSQVDVGTEAFF | NA | NA | TRBJ1-1 | TRBV3-1/TRBV3-2
TGTGCCAGCTCAACATGGGACAGCGCTAGCACAGATACGCAGTATTTT | CASSTWDSASTDTQYF | TRBD1 | NA | TRBJ2-3 | TRBV18
TGTGCCAGCCACCAACAGGGGACAGGGAACACCGGGGAGCTGTTTTTT | CASHQQGTGNTGELFF | TRBD1 | NA | TRBJ2-2 | TRBV2
TGCAGCGGATACTCGGACAGGAACACTGAAGCTTTCTTT | CSGYSDRNTEAFF | NA | NA | TRBJ1-1 | TRBV29-1
TGTGCCAGTAGTCTCCCCGGACTGAGCTCCTACAATGAGCAGTTCTTC | CASSLPGLSSYNEQFF | NA | NA | TRBJ2-1 | TRBV19
TGTGCCAGCAGCGAGGATAGACTGGGTGAGCAGTTCTTC | CASSEDRLGEQFF | NA | few | TRBJ2-1 | TRBV11-2
TGCGCCAGCAGCTTGTCGGCAGGGGGGACGGGCTACACCTTC | CASSLSAGGTGYTF | TRBD1 | NA | TRBJ1-2 | TRBV5-1
TGTGCCAGCAGTGAACGGGAACAGCGGTACTTC | CASSEREQRYF | NA | NA | TRBJ2-7 | TRBV2
TGTGCCAGCAGTTACTCCGCGTTACCCATGAACACTGAAGCTTTCTTT | CASSYSALPMNTEAFF | NA | NA | TRBJ1-1 | TRBV6-5
TGTGCCATCCGGGGACAGGGGGCGGTTAAAACTGAAGCTTTCTTT | CAIRGQGAVKTEAFF | TRBD1 | NA | TRBJ1-1 | TRBV10-3
TGTGCCAGCAGCGAACAGGGGGACTATGGCTACACCTTC | CASSEQGDYGYTF | TRBD1 | NA | TRBJ1-2 | TRBV5-5
TGTGCCACCAGCAGAGAAGGGGGGTTAGCTGCCTACGAGCAGTACTTC | CATSREGGLAAYEQYF | NA | NA | TRBJ2-7 | TRBV15
TGTGCCAGCAGCCCCTCTTTCTACGAGAGGGGTAAGTCGGAAAAACTGTTTTTT | CASSPSFYERGKSEKLFF | NA | NA | TRBJ1-4 | TRBV7-9
TGTGCCAGCAGTGAAATGGTATACGAGCAGTACTTC | CASSEMVYEQYF | NA | NA | TRBJ2-7 | TRBV6-1
TGCAGCGTTGTCGTGGGATTGGCGAACACTGAAGCTTTCTTT | CSVVVGLANTEAFF | NA | once | TRBJ1-1 | TRBV29-1
TGTGCCAGCAGCCTAGGACCAGATACGCAGTATTTT | CASSLGPDTQYF | NA | NA | TRBJ2-3 | TRBV3-1/TRBV3-2
TGCAGTGCTAGTAATGTCGGACTAGCGGGCCATGAGCAGTTCTTC | CSASNVGLAGHEQFF | TRBD2 | NA | TRBJ2-1 | TRBV20-1
TGTGCCAGTACCTTCGGGGTCACCAACACCGGGGAGCTGTTTTTT | CASTFGVTNTGELFF | NA | NA | TRBJ2-2 | TRBV19
TGTGCCAGCTCAGGACCCAGGGGGGGGCAAGGTAATGAGCAGTTCTTC | CASSGPRGGQGNEQFF | NA | NA | TRBJ2-1 | TRBV18
TGTGCCAGCAGCTTAAGAGAGGGGTCCACTGAAGCTTTCTTT | CASSLREGSTEAFF | NA | NA | TRBJ1-1 | TRBV7-3
TGCAGTGCTAGTGACCTATACGGGGGAATAGGGACTGAAGCTTTCTTT | CSASDLYGGIGTEAFF | NA | NA | TRBJ1-1 | TRBV20-1
TGTGCCAGCGAAGACAGGGCATTTACTGAAGCTTTCTTT | CASEDRAFTEAFF | TRBD1 | NA | TRBJ1-1 | TRBV2
TGTGCCAGCAGCTTGAGCGGGACTTACCTCACCGGGGAGCTGTTTTTT | CASSLSGTYLTGELFF | TRBD2 | once | TRBJ2-2 | TRBV7-2
TGTGCCAGCAGTTACTCGAGAGGTAGTCAGCCCCAGCATTTT | CASSYSRGSQPQHF | NA | NA | TRBJ1-5 | TRBV6-5
TGTGCCAGCAGTTCCCCGGACGGTCCGCGGTGGAATGAGCAGTTCTTC | CASSSPDGPRWNEQFF | NA | few | TRBJ2-1 | TRBV28
TGTGCCAGCAGTTTAGCGCAGGGGAACACCGGGGAGCTGTTTTTT | CASSLAQGNTGELFF | NA | NA | TRBJ2-2 | TRBV27
TGTGCCATCAACACGGTAATCACAGATACGCAGTATTTT | CAINTVITDTQYF | NA | NA | TRBJ2-3 | TRBV10-3
TGCGCCAGCAGCACCGGGACAGCCGACTATGGCTACACCTTC | CASSTGTADYGYTF | TRBD1 | NA | TRBJ1-2 | TRBV5-1
TGTGCCTGGAGTGCCGGACAGATCAATCAGCCCCAGCATTTT | CAWSAGQINQPQHF | NA | NA | TRBJ1-5 | TRBV30
TGTGCCAGCAGCGAAAGCGGGACCGAACAGCCCCAGCATTTT | CASSESGTEQPQHF | NA | few | TRBJ1-5 | TRBV13
TGTGCCACCAGTGGAAGTATTAATGAAAAACTGTTTTTT | CATSGSINEKLFF | NA | NA | TRBJ1-4 | TRBV24-1